This T cell receptor (beta chain) was sequenced for a study of T-cell memory formation after mild COVID-19. At the level of the study: TCR clusters largely stayed donor specific.

TCRdb recomputed calls from the 5' RACE reads with MiXCR, one row per CDR3 protein. The table lists roughly 600,000 distinct CDR3 sequences, around 17% of them singletons, with more than 10% in the top ten. V was trimmed by 1 base and J by 1 base, leaving 8 bases between them. The CDR3 runs to 15 residues. Germline V lookup: CDR1 LGHDT, CDR2 YNNKEL (reference sequence). This clonotype was counted between two and nine times. The chain carries TRBV3-1 and TRBJ1-5; TRBD1 is a possible D gene (6 bases). This sequence originates from an adult woman who had mild COVID-19 (a few samples of this study predate the infection). Cell type and time point are not known. The sequenced sample was PBMCs or a T cell subset sorted from them (not recorded which). CDR3 sequence: CASSQGRGSNQPQHF. CDR3 sequence (DNA): TGTGCCAGCAGCCAAGGCAGGGGAAGCAATCAGCCCCAGCATTTT.